A selection of T cell receptor beta chains follows, all from one sample in a study of CD8 T cells in ankylosing spondylitis. TCRdb analysed the 5' RACE reads with MiXCR anew, one entry per CDR3 protein. The table lists over 700,000 distinct CDR3 sequences, roughly 19% of them singletons. The sequenced sample consisted of blood, either unsorted or a sorted T cell fraction (not recorded which). All receptors come from a male donor with ankylosing spondylitis. Both conserved end residues are part of each CDR3. The size of a clone is reported for some rows only, either as once, few or many, or as a class for expanded clones.

V gene,J gene,clone size,CDR3 protein
TRBV4-1,TRBJ2-3,-,CASSQDGGLPGTDTQYF
TRBV5-6,TRBJ2-5,few,CASSLASGGRETQYF
TRBV6-1,TRBJ2-3,few,CASSEAMDTQYF
TRBV29-1,TRBJ2-2,few,CSGAGASGELFF
TRBV7-9,TRBJ1-6,few,CASSPIQGRGFNSPLHF
TRBV5-1,TRBJ2-7,few,CASSPSVAGPGEQYF
TRBV12-3/TRBV12-4,TRBJ1-1,many,CASSFWGADTEAFF
TRBV12-3/TRBV12-4,TRBJ1-5,-,CASSPAQAGGGQPQHF
TRBV12-3/TRBV12-4,TRBJ2-7,few,CASSLSGLAGSYEQYF
TRBV5-1,TRBJ2-5,-,CASSLESRGAKGTQYF
TRBV20-1,TRBJ2-3,few,CSASAATDTQYF
TRBV9,TRBJ1-3,-,CASSVGGPSLEGNTIYF
TRBV4-3,TRBJ2-3,many,CASSQRSGRTDTQYF
TRBV29-1,TRBJ2-3,few,CSALWDTDTQYF
TRBV2,TRBJ2-7,-,CASSATGFYEQYF
TRBV25-1,TRBJ1-6,-,CASRGQGDGSPLHF
TRBV5-6,TRBJ2-1,-,CASSLDGARVAAISYNEQFF
TRBV3-1,TRBJ2-7,once,CASSPFGGDYEQYF
TRBV5-1,TRBJ1-2,few,CASSTAPTGPPGYGYTF
TRBV20-1,TRBJ1-4,-,CSAAAGADEKLFF
TRBV29-1,TRBJ1-4,-,CSVEFARNEKLFF
TRBV11-2,TRBJ2-2,few,CASSLAGGKNTGELFF
TRBV3-1,TRBJ2-4,-,CASSLRGGAQLAKNIQYF
TRBV13,TRBJ2-2,-,CASSFGPVVSGGDGELFF
TRBV20-1,TRBJ2-1,once,CSATRLVNEQFF
TRBV7-9,TRBJ1-2,few,CASSLNTPTNYGYTF
TRBV20-1,TRBJ2-7,many,CSVPSRDTIYEQYF
TRBV4-3,TRBJ1-5,many,CASSQDLVQPQHF
TRBV4-1,TRBJ2-1,-,CASSQGGGLVGEQFF
TRBV6-5,TRBJ2-2,-,CASSWRRTGELFF
TRBV5-1,TRBJ2-3,few,CASSWGRSTDTQYF
TRBV18,TRBJ1-6,few,CASSSLEGPNSPLHF
TRBV6-1,TRBJ1-5,few,CASKKGYNQPQHF
TRBV29-1,TRBJ2-1,few,CSVDGFTSGGLGNEQFF
TRBV4-1,TRBJ2-7,few,CASSQDPHRQGGYEQYF
TRBV7-2,TRBJ2-1,few,CASSFRVVPYNEQFF
TRBV6-2/TRBV6-3,TRBJ1-4,-,CASSYAGYSTSNEKLFF
TRBV12-3/TRBV12-4,TRBJ2-3,few,CASSRRATDTQYF
TRBV6-1,TRBJ2-3,-,CASSPGPRGTDTQYF
TRBV12-3/TRBV12-4,TRBJ1-5,few,CASSAGTKVNQPQHF
TRBV28,TRBJ2-7,-,CASSADRGARQYF
TRBV12-3/TRBV12-4,TRBJ2-1,few,CASSLTLAGVYNEQFF
TRBV2,TRBJ2-1,-,CASRGTGPYNEQFF
TRBV20-1,TRBJ2-1,-,CSARDRASGYNEQFF
TRBV9,TRBJ2-3,few,CASSVGILAGRADTQYF
TRBV6-2/TRBV6-3,TRBJ1-2,-,CASSYEGDVYGYTF
TRBV5-1,TRBJ2-7,few,CASSFLAGVDYEQYF
TRBV9,TRBJ2-1,once,CASSTTGTPSNEQFF
TRBV3-1,TRBJ2-3,-,CASSRLEAITSTDTQYF